This TCR beta chain was found in a study of PD-L1 blockade in urothelial cancer. Study-level information: T cells numbered a median of about 140,000 in the blood samples.

This table comes from immunoSEQ multiplex PCR, and its TCRdb copy is limited to in-frame clones, with some not included. The data show more than 60,000 clones, 88% seen once. The length of the CDR3 is 15 residues. Trimming shortened V by 0 bases and J by 4 bases, and 12 bases separated the two germline ends. The germline CDR1 and CDR2 sequences are MNHEY and SVGAGI. As to time point: peripheral blood 6 weeks after treatment start. V usage is TRBV6-5 and J usage is TRBJ1-2; no clear D gene. Material: PBMCs, obtained around atezolizumab (anti-PD-L1) treatment. This clonotype was sampled from a man aged 55 to 70 with urothelial cancer. The CDR3 DNA reads TGTGCCAGCAGTTACTCTCGGCTATCGGGCTATGGCTACACCTTC. Its protein is CASSYSRLSGYGYTF.